This T cell receptor beta chain was obtained from a study of CD8+ T cells in alopecia areata. As for the study in general: Percentage of affected scalp area was the basis on which treated patients' severity was scored. Study-wide findings and caveats: Under tofacitinib, numerous expanded lesional clonotypes remained detectable in scalp and blood. Researchers report lesional scalp, most notably alopecia totalis/universalis, outstripped normal scalp in clonality. Tofacitinib delivered significant drops in scalp clonality and in expanded CD8+ clones among the top 100.

Investigators isolated RNA and reverse transcribed it into cDNA to act as the sequencing template. Libraries were prepared by immunoSEQ multiplex PCR; TCRdb keeps only in-frame clonotypes and omits some of them. This repertoire shows fewer than 25,000 clones, just under 60% found once; its top ten account for over 7%. CDR3 length equals 14 residues. The V gene end was trimmed by 3 bases and the J gene end by 2 bases; junction bases not matched to a gene: 4. Germline assignment: CDR1 SGHNT and CDR2 YYREEE (reference sequence). Treatment meaning: oral pan-JAK inhibitor, 5-10 mg twice daily. Peripheral blood and lesional scalp punch biopsies came from alopecia areata patients. In its sample, this clone was seen a few times. Its antigen is undetermined.

Sequencing used skin, obtained at week 4, from a patient treated with tofacitinib. The rearrangement links TRBV5-4 to TRBJ2-7, with TRBD1 matching 8 bases. This TCR derives from a human donor with alopecia areata. CDR3 DNA: TGTGCCAGCAGCTCGGACAGGGTGGCCTACGAGCAGTACTTC. Translated: CASSSDRVAYEQYF. Combining the CDR3 with reference TRBV5-4 and TRBJ2-7 gives the whole variable domain ETGVTQSPTHLIKTRGQQVTLRCSSQSGHNTVSWYQQALGQGPQFIFQYYREEENGRGNFPPRFSGLQFPNYSSELNVNALELDDSALYLCASSSDRVAYEQYFGPGTRLTVT.